Below are 32 T cell receptor beta chains sequenced from a single sample in a study of T cell responses to AZD1222 COVID-19 vaccine. The data were produced by immunoSEQ multiplex PCR, yet TCRdb's version contains in-frame clones alone and is incomplete. The data show about 80,000 clones, approximately 85% seen once. The sample was peripheral blood, taken 28 days after the second AZD1222 dose. These receptors were obtained from an adult who received the AZD1222 COVID-19 vaccine.

The chain carries TRBV7-2 and TRBJ2-5, with D unclear. V was cut by 2 bases and J by 7 bases, with 14 bases left in between. This CDR3 is 14 amino acids long. From germline, CDR1 is SGHTA and CDR2 FQGNSA. CDR3 loop: CASSLPQQLGTQYF. The CDR3 DNA reads as TGTGCCAGCAGCTTACCCCAACAACTGGGGACCCAGTACTTC. The entire variable domain, with the rest obtained from reference TRBV7-2 and TRBJ2-5, is as follows: GAGVSQSPSNKVTEKGKDVELRCDPISGHTALYWYRQSLGQGLEFLIYFQGNSAPDKSGLPSDRFSAERTGGSVSTLTIQRTQQEDSAVYLCASSLPQQLGTQYFGPGTRLLVL.

The chain links TRBV10-3 to TRBJ1-3; TRBD1 might be the D (5 bases). The CDR3 contains 13 residues. The V gene's germline CDR1 is ENHRY and CDR2 SYGVKD. V dropped 2 bases and J dropped 3 bases, with 5 bases sitting between them. The CDR3 region is CAISETGGNTIYF. CDR3 DNA: TGTGCCATCAGTGAGACAGGTGGAAACACCATATATTTT.

J is TRBJ2-5 and V is TRBV1; the table gives TRBD2 as D, unverified against the DNA. TRBV1 is a documented pseudogene. This CDR3 spans 15 amino acids. CDR3 in amino acids: CTSSRSRGGEETQYF. The CDR3 nucleotides read TGCACCAGCAGCCGATCGCGGGGGGGCGAAGAGACCCAGTACTTC.

This sequence joins TRBV20-1 and TRBJ2-6; D gene unclear. Trimming shortened V by 3 bases and J by 0 bases, and 9 bases separated the two germline ends. The CDR3 is 15 amino acids. Germline values: CDR1 DFQATT, CDR2 SNEGSKA (reference sequence). CDR3 region: CSASSPSSGANVLTF. The CDR3 bases are TGCAGTGCTAGTTCACCCAGCTCTGGGGCCAACGTCCTGACTTTC.

The genes are TRBV7-8 and TRBJ1-5; D is undetermined. Trimming took off 5 bases at V and 4 bases at J, with 9 bases between the two ends. Per germline, CDR1 SGHVS and CDR2 FQNEAQ. CDR3 length: 13 residues. The CDR3 loop is CASSPVGNQPQHF. The DNA for the CDR3 is TGTGCCAGCAGCCCAGTAGGGAATCAGCCCCAGCATTTT.

The chain recombines TRBV7-3 with TRBJ2-5; 8 bases line up with TRBD2. The V gene end was trimmed by 5 bases and the J gene end by 4 bases; junction bases not matched to a gene: 6. The CDR3 is made up of 14 amino acids. Germline CDR1 reads SGHTA; CDR2 reads FQGTGA. The CDR3 sequence: CASSPSGSGETQYF. The DNA of the CDR3 is TGTGCCAGCAGCCCAAGCGGGAGCGGAGAGACCCAGTACTTC. Full variable domain (outside the CDR3, taken from reference TRBV7-3 and TRBJ2-5): GAGVSQTPSNKVTEKGKYVELRCDPISGHTALYWYRQSLGQGPEFLIYFQGTGAADDSGLPNDRFFAVRPEGSVSTLKIQRTERGDSAVYLCASSPSGSGETQYFGPGTRLLVL.

This clone is a singleton in its sample. The chain employs TRBV5-6 and TRBJ1-5; tentative D call: TRBD1 (5 bases). The germline V gene encodes CDR1 SGHDT and CDR2 YYEEEE. V dropped 3 bases and J dropped 7 bases, with 14 bases sitting between them. This CDR3 spans 14 amino acids. CDR3: CASSSEGRTQPQHF. CDR3 in DNA: TGTGCCAGCAGCTCGGAAGGTAGGACACAGCCCCAGCATTTT.

This clone came up a few times. This chain links TRBV10-2 with TRBJ1-1; D uncertain. V was pared by 3 bases and J by 2 bases, with 10 bases between. This CDR3 has 14 amino acids. CDR1 and CDR2 from the germline V gene are WSHSY and SAAADI. Here the CDR3 reads CASSDGWRNTEAFF. Here the CDR3 DNA reads TGCGCCAGCAGTGATGGTTGGAGAAACACTGAAGCTTTCTTT.

V is TRBV18 and J is TRBJ2-7; 7 positions match TRBD1. This CDR3 is 14 amino acids long. Trimming at V came to 2 bases and at J to 5 bases, leaving 6 bases not matched to a gene. Germline values: CDR1 KGHSH, CDR2 LQKENI. The CDR3, as DNA: TGTGCCAGCTCACCAAGACAGGGCGGCGACGAGCAGTACTTC. It encodes CASSPRQGGDEQYF.

The genes are TRBV28 and TRBJ2-2; D possibly corresponds to TRBD2 (6 bases). CDR1 is MDHEN, CDR2 SYDVKM, per germline. The length of the CDR3 is 16 residues. Deletions cut 1 base from V and 4 bases from J, with 13 bases between. CDR3 loop: CASSLSTGSGTGELFF. CDR3 DNA: TGTGCCAGCAGTTTATCTACCGGGAGTGGCACCGGGGAGCTGTTTTTT.

The V gene is TRBV20-1, the J gene TRBJ2-2, with 12 bases identical to TRBD2. The germline V gene encodes CDR1 DFQATT and CDR2 SNEGSKA (reference sequence). J gave up 7 bases and V 3 bases, and 6 bases lay outside the gene matches. This CDR3 has 15 amino acids. CDR3 in amino acids: CSASGLAGLGGELFF. The DNA of the CDR3 is TGCAGTGCTAGTGGACTAGCGGGACTAGGCGGGGAGCTGTTTTTT.

This sequence joins TRBV28 and TRBJ1-5; D remains ambiguous. Germline V gene lookup returns CDR1 MDHEN and CDR2 SYDVKM. V gave up 6 bases and J gave up 2 bases, with 14 bases separating them. This CDR3 region has 15 residues. The CDR3 protein is CASSPSGEGNQPQHF. In DNA form, the CDR3 reads TGTGCCAGCAGCCCCTCTGGGGAGGGCAATCAGCCCCAGCATTTT.

The J gene is TRBJ1-6, the V gene TRBV30; D uncertain. Germline V gene lookup returns CDR1 GTSNPN and CDR2 SVGIG (reference sequence). This CDR3 is 13 amino acids long. The V end lost 0 bases, the J end lost 6 bases, and 6 bases lay between the germline ends. The CDR3, as DNA: TGTGCCTGGAGTGTACACGTTAATTCACCCCTCCACTTT. Amino acid sequence: CAWSVHVNSPLHF.

The chain combines TRBV7-2 with TRBJ2-1; 10 nucleotides agree with TRBD2. Germline V CDR1 and CDR2: SGHTA, FQGNSA. The CDR3 runs to 14 residues. Trimming took 4 bases from V and 11 from J; bases not matched to a gene: 8. The CDR3 sequence is CASSSRTSGRQQFF. CDR3 DNA: TGTGCCAGCAGCTCCCGGACTAGCGGACGACAGCAGTTCTTC.

The chain joins TRBV11-3 to TRBJ1-2, with D possibly being TRBD1 (6 bases). This CDR3 contains 14 residues. Per germline, CDR1 SGHNT and CDR2 YENEEA. The V end was cut by 7 bases, the J end by 4 bases, with 16 bases between. This CDR3 reads CASNPPARGYGYTF. The DNA of the CDR3 is TGTGCCAGCAACCCCCCGGCCAGGGGCTATGGCTACACCTTC.

This sequence joins TRBV9 and TRBJ2-7; 7 nucleotides align to TRBD1. The CDR3 consists of 15 residues. Trimming took 0 bases from V and 9 from J; bases not matched to a gene: 12. CDR1 is SGDLS and CDR2 is YYNGEE in the germline V gene. The DNA for the CDR3 is TGTGCCAGCAGCGTAGATGATCGACAGGGACGCTGGCAGTACTTC. It translates to CASSVDDRQGRWQYF. The whole variable domain, remainder taken from reference TRBV9 and TRBJ2-7, is DSGVTQTPKHLITATGQRVTLRCSPRSGDLSVYWYQQSLDQGLQFLIQYYNGEERAKGNILERFSAQQFPDLHSELNLSSLELGDSALYFCASSVDDRQGRWQYFGPGTRLTVT.

The chain couples TRBV2 to TRBJ1-2; the match to TRBD1 covers 11 bases. This CDR3 region has 17 residues. Germline values: CDR1 SNHLY, CDR2 FYNNEI. J lost 0 bases, V lost 5 bases, and 8 bases had no gene match. For the CDR3, the DNA is TGTGCCAGCAGTCTTTCCGGGACAGGGGGTCCTAACTATGGCTACACCTTC. Its protein product is CASSLSGTGGPNYGYTF.

This chain joins TRBV19 and TRBJ1-3; weak D call: TRBD1 (5 bases). Germline V gene data show CDR1 as LNHDA and CDR2 as SQIVND (reference sequence). CDR3 length: 17 amino acids. Trimming removed 6 bases at V and 2 bases at J, with 20 bases between. CDR3 coding DNA: TGTGCCAGTAGCCCTCTTCGGGCGGGGCTCACTGGAAACACCATATATTTT. Protein product: CASSPLRAGLTGNTIYF.

J is TRBJ2-7 and V is TRBV3-1 (or the pseudogene TRBV3-2), with D perhaps TRBD1 (5 bases). Germline-derived CDR1 and CDR2 are LGHDT and YNNKEL (reference sequence). This CDR3 has 13 residues. The V end lost 4 bases, the J end lost 3 bases, and 10 bases lay between the germline ends. CDR3 nucleotides: TGTGCCAGCAGCCCTGGGGCCCGCTACGAGCAGTACTTC. Amino acids: CASSPGARYEQYF.

This clone showed up just once. The V call is TRBV7-2, the J call TRBJ1-2, with D maybe TRBD1 (5 bases). The CDR3 contains 15 residues. The germline V gene has CDR1 SGHTA and CDR2 FQGNSA. V was cut by 5 bases and J by 0 bases, with 13 bases left in between. The CDR3 is CASSEGLPANYGYTF. The DNA of the CDR3 is TGTGCCAGCAGCGAGGGACTACCCGCTAACTATGGCTACACCTTC.

The chain has TRBV7-3 and TRBJ1-1; D unclear. Trimming removed 7 bases at V and 3 bases at J, with 12 bases between. The CDR3 covers 13 residues. Germline CDR1 is SGHTA and CDR2 is FQGTGA. CDR3 in amino acids: CASKAPRDTEAFF. The CDR3 DNA reads as TGTGCCAGCAAGGCCCCTAGGGACACTGAAGCTTTCTTT.

The chain recombines TRBV11-2 with TRBJ2-5, with TRBD2 identical over 13 bases. The CDR3 has 16 amino acids. CDR1 and CDR2 (germline): SGHAT, FQNNGV. The V gene end was trimmed by 5 bases and the J gene end by 5 bases; junction bases not matched to a gene: 8. The CDR3 bases are TGTGCCAGCAGCAAACTAGCGGGAGGGCTCTTGGAGACCCAGTACTTC. It yields the protein CASSKLAGGLLETQYF.

The count of this clone is one. V and J are TRBV3-1 (or the pseudogene TRBV3-2) and TRBJ1-1, with D tentatively TRBD1 (5 bases). Germline-derived CDR1 and CDR2 are LGHDT and YNNKEL (reference sequence). This CDR3 region has 14 residues. V lost 2 bases, J lost 5 bases, and 12 bases lay in between. The DNA for the CDR3 is TGTGCCAGCAGCCAATTCGGGGGAGGAACTGAAGCTTTCTTT. It yields the protein CASSQFGGGTEAFF.

This clone was found a few times. This chain joins TRBV19 and TRBJ2-3; no clear D. The V end was cut by 3 bases, the J end by 6 bases, with 13 bases between. This CDR3 region has 14 residues. Germline V CDR1 and CDR2: LNHDA, SQIVND (reference sequence). CDR3 sequence (DNA): TGTGCCAGTAGTATCCCAGGAGTAGAGGATACGCAGTATTTT. Its translation is CASSIPGVEDTQYF. The complete variable domain, with remaining parts taken from reference TRBV19 and TRBJ2-3, reads DGGITQSPKYLFRKEGQNVTLSCEQNLNHDAMYWYRQDPGQGLRLIYYSQIVNDFQKGDIAEGYSVSREKKESFPLTVTSAQKNPTAFYLCASSIPGVEDTQYFGPGTRLTVL.

The rearrangement links TRBV12-3 or TRBV12-4 to TRBJ1-2, with TRBD1 matching 7 bases. The CDR3 covers 13 residues. Germline trimming cut 3 bases from V and 4 bases from J; bases unmatched to any gene: 2. CDR3 bases: TGTGCCAGCAGTTTGGGACAGCTCTATGGCTACACCTTC. It yields the protein CASSLGQLYGYTF.

In its sample, this clone was seen once. V and J are TRBV24-1 and TRBJ1-1; no clear D gene. Trimming removed 5 bases from V and 0 bases from J, with 6 bases in between. This CDR3 is 13 amino acids long. Germline-derived CDR1 and CDR2 are KGHDR and SFDVKD. CDR3 region: CATSGPMNTEAFF. The DNA of the CDR3 is TGTGCCACCAGTGGGCCCATGAACACTGAAGCTTTCTTT.

The chain combines TRBV7-3 with TRBJ2-3; D might be TRBD2 (6 bases). Germline V gene data show CDR1 as SGHTA and CDR2 as FQGTGA. Trimming took 7 bases from V and 2 from J, leaving 16 bases between them. The CDR3 is made up of 15 amino acids. The CDR3 loop is CASTIGGYPTDTQYF. For the CDR3, the DNA is TGTGCCAGCACTATCGGGGGTTATCCCACAGATACGCAGTATTTT.

J is TRBJ2-2 and V is TRBV7-2, with 10 bases matching TRBD2. This CDR3 region has 17 residues. Germline V gene lookup returns CDR1 SGHTA and CDR2 FQGNSA. With 0 bases clipped from V and 3 bases from J, the junction kept 4 bases outside the gene matches. CDR3 DNA sequence: TGTGCCAGCAGCTTAGCTGCCCTAGCGGGGGACACCGGGGAGCTGTTTTTT. It encodes CASSLAALAGDTGELFF.

The chain links TRBV27 to TRBJ2-7, with 11 bases aligning to TRBD2. Trimming at V came to 6 bases and at J to 4 bases, leaving 8 bases not matched to a gene. This CDR3 region has 15 residues. Germline V CDR1 and CDR2: MNHEY, SMNVEV (reference sequence). Here the CDR3 DNA reads TGTGCCAGCAGACTTCTAGCGGGGGGCCAGTACGAGCAGTACTTC. The encoded protein is CASRLLAGGQYEQYF.

This clone has a single count. The rearrangement joins TRBV7-9 to TRBJ2-1, with TRBD2 matching over 9 bases. Germline V gene sequence: CDR1 SEHNR, CDR2 FQNEAQ (reference sequence). The CDR3 length is 18 residues. Losses at the gene ends were 10 bases for V and 2 bases for J; bases not matched to a gene: 18. DNA for the CDR3: TGTGCCACCCACAGTTGGCGGGGGGGTCGTCCCACCTACAATGAGCAGTTCTTC. It codes for CATHSWRGGRPTYNEQFF.

V gene TRBV30 combines with J gene TRBJ1-2; D uncertain. V was shortened by 0 bases and J by 4 bases, with 12 bases between the two germline ends. CDR1 GTSNPN and CDR2 SVGIG come from the germline V gene (reference sequence). The CDR3 is 14 residues long. CDR3 loop: CAWSVQSSPYGYTF. CDR3 sequence (DNA): TGTGCCTGGAGTGTACAATCAAGTCCCTATGGCTACACCTTC. The whole variable domain, filled in from reference TRBV30 and TRBJ1-2, reads SQTIHQWPATLVQPVGSPLSLECTVEGTSNPNLYWYRQAAGRGLQLLFYSVGIGQISSEVPQNLSASRPQDRQFILSSKKLLLSDSGFYLCAWSVQSSPYGYTFGSGTRLTVV.

The rearrangement uses TRBV4-2 and TRBJ2-1; tentatively, D is TRBD2 (8 bases). Trimming cost V 0 bases and J 5 bases, with 17 bases left between them. CDR3 length: 17 residues. Germline values: CDR1 LGHNA, CDR2 YNFKEQ. CDR3 in DNA: TGTGCCAGCAGCCAAGAACGGGGGGGGACAGTTAACAATGAGCAGTTCTTC. This gives the protein CASSQERGGTVNNEQFF.